The 13 T cell receptor beta chains below come from one sample, sequenced in a study of response to subunit inactivated influenza vaccine. Each CDR3 protein is one row after TCRdb ran MiXCR on the RT-PCR reads. The table includes roughly 540,000 distinct CDR3 sequences, around 21% detected once. The same specimen was also included in a second study, on T cells expressing NK-cell markers. From that paper: UMIs were included in TCR beta cDNA generated by 5'RACE template switching.

Sample: CD4+ T cells sorted from PBMCs, taken about 13 days after vaccination. The source of these receptors is a man aged 45-65 years who received an inactivated influenza vaccine.

This clonotype was recorded a few times. Germline and junction disagree at one end, which may indicate a read error. This chain connects TRBV6-5 to TRBJ2-3; 10 nucleotides match TRBD2. The CDR3 spans 19 residues. CDR1 and CDR2 from the germline V gene are MNHEY and SVGAGI. For the CDR3, the DNA is TGTGCCAGCGGTTACCCACGATCGGCTAGCGGGGGTCTCACAGATACGCGGTATTTT. Translated, it gives CASGYPRSASGGLTDTRYF.

In this sample, this clonotype turned up once. The chain uses TRBV28 and TRBJ2-7; TRBD1 matches at 10 bases. The CDR3 extends over 14 amino acids. J lost 2 bases, V lost 6 bases, and 4 bases had no gene match. Germline CDR1 is MDHEN and CDR2 is SYDVKM. CDR3 sequence (DNA): TGTGCCAGCAGGCTCGGACAGGGGGCCTACGAGCAGTACTTC. It is translated as CASRLGQGAYEQYF.

This clonotype appeared a few times. The chain has TRBV12-3 or TRBV12-4 and TRBJ2-7; 10 bases agree with TRBD2. The CDR3 is 14 amino acids. V gave up 6 bases and J gave up 5 bases; unmatched junction bases: 7. The CDR3 DNA is TGTGCCAGCAGGCTCGGGACTAGCGCTCACGAGCAGTACTTC. It codes for CASRLGTSAHEQYF.

This clonotype was found many times. The V gene is TRBV29-1, the J gene TRBJ2-3; the match to TRBD1 covers 9 bases. Germline V gives CDR1 SQVTM, CDR2 ANQGSEA. The CDR3 runs 15 residues. J was trimmed by 4 bases and V by 7 bases; bases with no gene match: 12. DNA of the CDR3: TGCAGCGGCAGGTACCCGGGACAGGGCGCAGATACGCAGTATTTT. It is translated as CSGRYPGQGADTQYF.

This clonotype was seen a handful of times. The J gene is TRBJ2-5, the V gene TRBV7-2, with TRBD2 as a possible D gene (5 bases). Germline CDR1 is SGHTA and CDR2 is FQGNSA. Trimming shortened V by 2 bases and J by 4 bases, and 11 bases separated the two germline ends. This CDR3 contains 14 residues. The chain's CDR3 is CASSLRGPIETQYF. The DNA of the CDR3 is TGTGCCAGCAGCTTAAGAGGGCCCATAGAGACCCAGTACTTC.

This clonotype was picked up many times. The V and J genes are TRBV4-3 and TRBJ2-7, with TRBD1 as a possible D gene (5 bases). This CDR3 is 13 amino acids long. V lost 0 bases, J lost 6 bases, and 9 bases lay in between. Germline V gene sequence: CDR1 LGHNA, CDR2 YSLEER. CDR3 sequence (DNA): TGCGCCAGCAGCCAAGATCTGCAGGGCGAGCAGTACTTC. This sequence encodes CASSQDLQGEQYF.

The V gene is TRBV11-2, the J gene TRBJ1-2; the D is unclear. The V and J ends lost 1 base and 0 bases respectively, with 12 bases between them. Germline CDR1 is SGHAT and CDR2 is FQNNGV. The CDR3 contains 16 residues. The CDR3 sequence is CASSLGRERPNYGYTF. DNA of the CDR3: TGTGCCAGCAGCTTAGGTCGGGAGCGGCCTAACTATGGCTACACCTTC.

The chain uses TRBV15 and TRBJ2-7; a weak D match, TRBD2 (6 bases). CDR1 LNHNV and CDR2 YYDKDF come from the germline V gene (reference sequence). Trimming took 3 bases from V and 4 from J, leaving 16 bases between them. CDR3 size: 15 residues. The CDR3 nucleotides read TGTGCCACCAGCAGCGTTCGGGAGCCTCGGTACGAGCAGTACTTC. Translated: CATSSVREPRYEQYF.

Only a few counts were recorded for this clonotype. The chain employs TRBV19 and TRBJ2-5, with no clear D. V was cut by 5 bases and J by 2 bases, with 12 bases left in between. CDR3 length: 14 residues. From germline, CDR1 is LNHDA and CDR2 SQIVND (reference sequence). CDR3 nucleotides: TGTGCCAGTAGTCAGCTCTACTCTCAAGAGACCCAGTACTTC. This codes for CASSQLYSQETQYF.

V and J are TRBV3-1 and TRBJ1-6; D remains unclear. This CDR3 has 15 amino acids. Germline V CDR1 and CDR2: LGHDT, YNNKEL (reference sequence). The ends were cut back, 2 bases at V and 2 bases at J, with 7 bases in the middle. DNA of the CDR3: TGTGCCAGCAGCCAACAGGAAACCTATAATTCACCCCTCCACTTT. It encodes CASSQQETYNSPLHF. Together with reference TRBV3-1 and TRBJ1-6, the CDR3 gives the full variable domain: DTAVSQTPKYLVTQMGNDKSIKCEQNLGHDTMYWYKQDSKKFLKIMFSYNNKELIINETVPNRFSPKSPDKAHLNLHINSLELGDSAVYFCASSQQETYNSPLHFGNGTRLTVT.

The chain uses TRBV28 and TRBJ1-6, with D possibly matching TRBD1 (5 bases). Germline lookup yields CDR1 MDHEN and CDR2 SYDVKM. Trimming left V 8 bases short and J 6 bases short, with 17 bases between. This CDR3 region has 15 residues. The CDR3 reads CASVTGTGPNSPLHF. CDR3 in DNA: TGTGCCAGCGTTACGGGGACGGGTCCTAATTCACCCCTCCACTTT.

The V call is TRBV24-1, the J call TRBJ2-3; TRBD1 aligns across 9 bases. The ends lost 9 bases at V and 5 bases at J; junction bases unmatched: 5. The CDR3 is 13 amino acids. Germline-derived CDR1 and CDR2 are KGHDR and SFDVKD. The CDR3 coding sequence is TGTGCCACCCAAGACAGGGGGGAAGATACGCAGTATTTT. Residues: CATQDRGEDTQYF.

This sequence joins TRBV4-3 and TRBJ2-3; 10 bases map to TRBD1. This CDR3 spans 17 amino acids. Unmatched junction bases numbered 7, after V lost 0 bases and J lost 4 bases. Germline CDR1 is LGHNA and CDR2 is YSLEER. CDR3 nucleotide sequence: TGCGCCAGCAGCCAAGATGGGGGACAGGGGAGGGCAGATACGCAGTATTTT. Its translation: CASSQDGGQGRADTQYF.